This T cell receptor (beta chain) was recorded in a study of siplizumab effects on memory and regulatory T cells. Study findings and constraints: Neither a naive nor a memory phenotype was assignable to roughly 80-95% of proliferating CD4+ or CD8+ clones. Confirmation was lacking for the suppressive function of proliferating Tregs derived from siplizumab cultures.

Profiled with immunoSEQ multiplex PCR; TCRdb holds only in-frame clones, not every one. This sample has 85,000 or so clones, with just under 95% found just once. In regard to this clone: Its antigen remains unidentified.

Source material: CD8+ T cells sorted from blood. The source of this sequence is a human donor in good health.

CDR3 loop: CASSPGGGASNQPQHF. Written as DNA, the CDR3 is TGTGCCAGCAGCCCCGGGGGTGGGGCCTCCAATCAGCCCCAGCATTTT. This chain links TRBV9 with TRBJ1-5, with D perhaps matching TRBD1 (5 bases). The CDR3 spans 16 residues. Between the trimmed V and J ends, which lost 4 bases and 3 bases, there was a span of 17 bases. The germline V gene encodes CDR1 SGDLS and CDR2 YYNGEE.